The present entry profiles one T cell receptor (beta chain) with its context. Its antigen is currently not known. No much larger clone exists at a distance of one base, and base qualities are not known. Library prep was done by 5' RACE. The data were produced on an Illumina HiSeq 2500. A second roughly 6 to 12 cycle PCR used a sample-barcoded 5' primer and a J-beta primer mix. A unique molecular identifier was introduced onto each TCR beta cDNA molecule by a template-switch 5' adaptor carrying 12 random nucleotides. Each sample yielded at least 2.5 million CDR3-containing paired-end reads. The Mint cDNA synthesis kit, primed by a TRBC-specific oligonucleotide, was used to synthesize first-strand cDNA from all RNA. After uracil-DNA glycosylase treatment, a first 18-cycle PCR used universal primers M1SS and BC2_uni_R on all cDNA. From the authors' description of their analysis: Normalization of each sample was performed by random selection of 1 million high-quality reads, each carrying a distinct molecular identifier. Instead of being binned into consensus sequences, reads with shared molecular identifiers were discarded. CDR3 identification, clonotype clustering and error correction used MiTCR with a Q25 quality threshold and the strictest error-elimination algorithm. A nonparametric unseen species model using Euler transformation provided a lower-bound estimate of total TCR beta diversity. The raw public reads went through TCRdb reprocessing: fastp at Q25, MiXCR clone calling, in-frame beta chains kept. Merged by CDR3 protein, the rows form single entries marked with the most common genes and DNA. TCRdb's processing, not the authors', yielded these V and J calls. A total of about 680,000 distinct CDR3 sequences appear in this sample, 49% of them only once. Around 32% of the sample goes to the ten largest clones.

The data were taken from a study of blood T cells in healthy people across ages (dated by TCRdb to the mid-2010s). In terms of the full investigation: Template switching captured roughly one uniquely barcoded TCR beta cDNA molecule per two T cells in model experiments. Age-related changes in TCR beta repertoire diversity were measured in the study by deep sequencing normalized with unique cDNA molecular identifiers. The donors were divided into four age groups: young (average around 15 years), middle-aged (almost 40), aged (about 60) and long-lived (approximately 74). To avoid experimental bias, donors of different ages were distributed randomly across sequencing lanes. For two donors (one aged 18 to 30 and one aged 80 or older), the study analyzed two additional independent replicas of 1 million unique cDNA reads from the same blood draw. Study-wide findings and limitations: The percentage of naive T cells measured by flow cytometry correlated strongly with observed TCR beta diversity. The long-lived group showed more naive CD4+ T cells, fewer expanded clones and increased TCR diversity than the aged group, suggesting age selection. Because profiling used bulk unsorted PBMCs, naive and antigen-experienced compartments could not be compared conclusively. Because donor CMV infection status was unknown, age-related changes in expanded clonotypes were potentially confounded. Estimates of total diversity based on one million sequenced T cells were regarded as lower bounds and as underestimates. As age increased, observed TCR beta diversity per million T cells dropped in a roughly linear way, and a significant reduction was already evident by age about 40.

Donors were a few dozen systemically healthy Caucasian individuals from Russia aged about 6 to 100 years. Ten milliliters of peripheral blood were drawn from each donor into EDTA-treated Vacutainer tubes. PBMCs were isolated by Ficoll-Paque density-gradient centrifugation, with at least 7 million obtained per sample. Total RNA was extracted from PBMCs with Trizol reagent, with at least 6 micrograms obtained per sample. The percentages of naive CD45RAhigh/CD27high T cells were determined by flow cytometry on a PBMC aliquot from every donor. The sequence derives from a woman aged 55-69 years in good health. Sequenced input: blood.

For the CDR3, the sequence is CASSRGGRSSTDTQYF. The DNA sequence is as follows: TGTGCCAGCAGCCGAGGAGGACGTTCTAGCACAGATACGCAGTATTTT. Recombination joined TRBV4-2 with TRBJ2-3; TRBD2 could be the D gene, as 5 bases match. From cysteine to phenylalanine, the CDR3 is 16 amino acids long. Only the CDR3 portion is preserved as DNA: 48 bases, with reading frame beginning at the first base. A distance of 14 bases separates the germline ends of V and J, which lose 4 bases and 0 bases respectively. The germline V gene yields LGHNA for CDR1 and YNFKEQ for CDR2.